Presented here are 2 T cell receptor beta chains from one specimen sequenced in a study of beta chain features in type 1 diabetes. The investigators reverse transcribed all of the isolated RNA, so they sequenced expressed TCRB transcripts. Using immunoSEQ multiplex PCR, the repertoire was profiled, and TCRdb retains in-frame clones only, with some absent. Altogether 140,000 or so clones are present, more than 10% being singletons, with the ten largest covering 1.3%. Antigens for these TCRs are unknown. Study outcomes and limitations: Shortening that was moderate but significant affected the TCRB CDR3s of Type 1 diabetes patients in all four CD4+ subsets.

Sequencing was carried out using central memory CD4+ T cells from blood. These receptors all come from a man younger than 35 with type 1 diabetes.

The chain links TRBV5-6 to TRBJ1-2; no clear D. Germline V lookup: CDR1 SGHDT, CDR2 YYEEEE. This CDR3 is built from 15 residues. V was trimmed by 2 bases and J by 4 bases, leaving 15 bases between them. CDR3 DNA sequence: TGTGCCAGCAGCTTATCAGACCCGGTCGGCTATGGCTACACCTTC. Amino acids: CASSLSDPVGYGYTF.

This clone has just a few counts. The chain links TRBV30 to TRBJ1-1, with unresolved D. V was shortened by 4 bases and J by 1 base, with 7 bases between the two germline ends. The CDR3 is made up of 12 amino acids. CDR1 is GTSNPN, CDR2 SVGIG, per germline (reference sequence). The CDR3: CAWMRANTEAFF. The DNA for the CDR3 is TGTGCCTGGATGAGGGCGAACACTGAAGCTTTCTTT.